This TCR beta chain came from a study of blood T cell repertoires in COVID-19. Study-level background: From the United States, Italy and Spain came samples of acute and convalescent COVID-19.

TCRdb's copy holds only in-frame clones and misses some; the assay was immunoSEQ multiplex PCR. The data hold roughly 42,000 clones, with roughly 84% observed a single time. The CDR3 covers 13 residues. Germline CDR1 reads SQVTM; CDR2 reads ANQGSEA. The J segment lost 6 bases and the V segment lost 6 bases, leaving 5 bases of the junction unmatched. The TCR comes from a human donor in a cohort sampled during active COVID-19. The rearrangement joins TRBV29-1 to TRBJ1-5, with 10 bases fitting TRBD1. Sequencing used peripheral blood. The DNA for the CDR3 is TGCAGCGTGGGGACAGGGGTGGGTCAGCCCCAGCATTTT. It is translated as CSVGTGVGQPQHF.